This entry is about one TCR beta chain. The antigen remains unidentified. These data are taken from a study of T cell responses to AZD1222 COVID-19 vaccine. General observations from the study: Reportedly, close to half of spike-specific TCRs are directed against unmutated variant regions. The study found Spike-specific TCR breadth and depth rose after two AZD1222 doses. In a largely white British group with more females than males, clonal diversity was possibly underestimated.

Combined were second doses at about 4 or about 12 weeks. Sequencing used immunoSEQ multiplex PCR; TCRdb keeps in-frame clones, though not all of them. The top ten hold 1% to 1.5% of the sample, which has some 74,000 clones, about 85% seen once. The CDR3 is made up of 15 amino acids. V lost 4 bases and J 0 bases, leaving 10 bases between the germline ends. The germline gives CDR1 SGHDN, CDR2 FVKESK. The V and J genes are TRBV14 and TRBJ1-3, with D possibly matching TRBD1 (6 bases). This TCR was recovered from an adult who received the AZD1222 COVID-19 vaccine. The specimen was peripheral blood, collected 28 days after the second AZD1222 dose. CDR3 amino acids: CASSLGRGSGNTIYF. The CDR3 DNA reads TGTGCCAGCAGCCTAGGCAGGGGCTCTGGAAACACCATATATTTT.